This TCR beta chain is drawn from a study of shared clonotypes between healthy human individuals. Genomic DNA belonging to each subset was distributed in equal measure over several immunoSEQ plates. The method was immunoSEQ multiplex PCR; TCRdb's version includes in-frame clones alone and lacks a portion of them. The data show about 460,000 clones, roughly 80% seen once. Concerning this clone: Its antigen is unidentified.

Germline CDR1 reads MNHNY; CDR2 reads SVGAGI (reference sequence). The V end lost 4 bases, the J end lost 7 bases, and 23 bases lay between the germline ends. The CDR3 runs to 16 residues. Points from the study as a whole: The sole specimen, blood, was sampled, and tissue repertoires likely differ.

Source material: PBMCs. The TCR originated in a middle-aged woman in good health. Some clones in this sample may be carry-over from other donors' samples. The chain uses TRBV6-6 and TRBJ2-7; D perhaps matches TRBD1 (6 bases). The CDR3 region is CASSSNTPSTGREQYF. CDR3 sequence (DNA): TGTGCCAGCAGTTCCAATACCCCGTCGACAGGCCGGGAGCAGTACTTC.